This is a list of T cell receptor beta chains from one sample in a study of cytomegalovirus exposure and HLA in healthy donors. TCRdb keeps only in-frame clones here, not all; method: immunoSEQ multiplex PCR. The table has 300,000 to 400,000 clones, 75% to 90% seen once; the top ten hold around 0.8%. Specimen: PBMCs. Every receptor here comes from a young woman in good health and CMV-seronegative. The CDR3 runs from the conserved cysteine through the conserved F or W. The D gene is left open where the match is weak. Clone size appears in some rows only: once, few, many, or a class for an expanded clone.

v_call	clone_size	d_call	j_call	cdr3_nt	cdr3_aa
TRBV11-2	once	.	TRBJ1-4	TGTGCCAGCAGCCGTGCACCAAGGACAGCAAATGAAAAACTGTTTTTT	CASSRAPRTANEKLFF
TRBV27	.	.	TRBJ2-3	TGTGCCAGCGGACGGACAGGGAGGGCAGATACGCAGTATTTT	CASGRTGRADTQYF
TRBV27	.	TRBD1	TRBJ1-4	TGTGCCAGCAGTTTAACACACCCGACAGGGAGTGCAACTAATGAAAAACTGTTTTTT	CASSLTHPTGSATNEKLFF
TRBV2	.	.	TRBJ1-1	TGTGCCAGCCGGGACACCCAAATGAACACTGAAGCTTTCTTT	CASRDTQMNTEAFF
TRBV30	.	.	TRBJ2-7	TGTGCCTGGAGTACGTTGAATTCGGGAGAGCAGTACTTC	CAWSTLNSGEQYF
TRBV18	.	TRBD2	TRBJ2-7	TGTGCCAGCTCACCACCCGGACTAGCGGGAGGGACCTACGAGCAGTACTTC	CASSPPGLAGGTYEQYF
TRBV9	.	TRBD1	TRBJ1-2	TGTGCCAGCAGCGGCCGAGGGGGCGGGTATGGCTACACCTTC	CASSGRGGGYGYTF
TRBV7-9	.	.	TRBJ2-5	TGTGCCAGCAGCTCGGAGGTATATCGGGAGACCCAGTACTTC	CASSSEVYRETQYF
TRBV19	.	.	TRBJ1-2	TGTGCCGTCTTACTCCCCTGGGGGGGGAGTAACTATGGCTACACCTTC	CAVLLPWGGSNYGYTF
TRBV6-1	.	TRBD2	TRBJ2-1	TGTGCCAGTTCCCTAGCGGATATTTACAATGAGCAGTTCTTC	CASSLADIYNEQFF
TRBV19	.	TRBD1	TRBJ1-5	TGTGCCAGTTCGGACAGGGGATCAAGCAATCAGCCCCAGCATTTT	CASSDRGSSNQPQHF
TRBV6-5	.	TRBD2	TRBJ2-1	TGTGCCAGCAGTCAGACTAGCGGGATTTTCAATGAGCAGTTCTTC	CASSQTSGIFNEQFF
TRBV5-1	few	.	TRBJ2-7	TGCGCCAGCAGCTCCGAGAATCCTCCCTACGAGCAGTACTTC	CASSSENPPYEQYF
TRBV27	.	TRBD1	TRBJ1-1	TGTGCCAGCGGGCTAAGTAGGGGACAGGGGACACCTAAGGGGACTGAAGCTTTCTTT	CASGLSRGQGTPKGTEAFF
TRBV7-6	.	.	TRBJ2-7	TGTGCCAGCAGCGCGACCACCGGGACACACGAGCAGTACTTC	CASSATTGTHEQYF
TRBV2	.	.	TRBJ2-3	TGTGCCAGCAGTCCTTTCCTGCAGGCCAGCACAGATACGCAGTATTTT	CASSPFLQASTDTQYF
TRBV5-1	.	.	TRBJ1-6	TGCGCCAGCAGCTTCCAGGGCGGTAATTCACCCCTCCACTTT	CASSFQGGNSPLHF
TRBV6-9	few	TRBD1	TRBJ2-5	TGTGCCAGCAGTTATCCGACGGGACAGCAAGAGACCCAGTACTTC	CASSYPTGQQETQYF
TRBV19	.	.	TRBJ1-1	TGTGCCAGTAGGTATGAATCGGGGTTGGGTCCAGCTTTCTTT	CASRYESGLGPAFF
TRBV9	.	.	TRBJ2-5	TGTGCCAGCAGCGTAGATCGGGGGGAGACCCAGTACTTC	CASSVDRGETQYF
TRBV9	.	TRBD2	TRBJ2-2	TGTGCCAGCAGCGTAGTTCCAGCGGGAGGAGCCGGGGAGCTGTTTTTT	CASSVVPAGGAGELFF
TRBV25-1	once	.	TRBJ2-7	TGTGCCAGCAGTGAATTTCAGGGCACAGCCTACGAGCAGTACTTC	CASSEFQGTAYEQYF
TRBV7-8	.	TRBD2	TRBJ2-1	TGTGCCAGCAGCTTACCCCGACTAGCGGGAGAGAGGAATGAGCAGTTCTTC	CASSLPRLAGERNEQFF
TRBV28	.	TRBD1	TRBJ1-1	TGTGCCAGCAGTTCGGGTGGGACAGGGTACACTGAAGCTTTCTTT	CASSSGGTGYTEAFF
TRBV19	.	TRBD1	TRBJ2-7	TGTGCCAGTAGTATCGGGGACAGGGCCTACGAGCAGTACTTC	CASSIGDRAYEQYF
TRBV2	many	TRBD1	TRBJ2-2	TGTGCCAGCGAAAGACAGGGTACGGACACCGGGGAGCTGTTTTTT	CASERQGTDTGELFF
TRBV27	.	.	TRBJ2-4	TGTGCCAGCAGTAGCCCCGCGAGAATAGCCAAAAACATTCAGTACTTC	CASSSPARIAKNIQYF
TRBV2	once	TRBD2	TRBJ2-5	TGTGCCAGCAGGGAAACTACTAGCGGGGGGGCTGCCCAGTACTTC	CASRETTSGGAAQYF
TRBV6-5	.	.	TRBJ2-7	TGTGCCAGCACGTTTATTACGGGTGGCGTGCAGTACTTC	CASTFITGGVQYF
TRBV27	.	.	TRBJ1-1	TGTGCCAGCAGAGTGGGACTATTGAACACTGAAGCTTTCTTT	CASRVGLLNTEAFF
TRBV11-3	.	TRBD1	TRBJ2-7	TGTGCCAGCAGCTTAGGGACAGGGGGCGGCTACGAGCAGTACTTC	CASSLGTGGGYEQYF
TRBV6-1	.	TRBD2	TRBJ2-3	TGTGCCAGCAGTGGGACCGGGACTAGCGGGGGGCCTTCGAGCACAGATACGCAGTATTTT	CASSGTGTSGGPSSTDTQYF
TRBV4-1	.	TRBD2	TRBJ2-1	TGCGCCAGCAGTAGGGGACGACTAGCGGGAGGGCTCGGGGGGAATGAGCAGTTCTTC	CASSRGRLAGGLGGNEQFF
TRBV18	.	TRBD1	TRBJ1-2	TGTGCCAGCTCACCAGACAGGGAGAGTTATGGCTACACCTTC	CASSPDRESYGYTF
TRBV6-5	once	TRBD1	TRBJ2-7	TGTGCCAGCAGTTACTCCCCGGGGACAGGGAACCACGAGCAGTACTTC	CASSYSPGTGNHEQYF
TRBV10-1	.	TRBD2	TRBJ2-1	TGCGCCAGCAGTCAGGGCGGGAGCTACTACAATGAGCAGTTCTTC	CASSQGGSYYNEQFF
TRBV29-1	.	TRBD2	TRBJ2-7	TGCAGCGCCGCGGGGGGCTACTACGAGCAGTACTTC	CSAAGGYYEQYF
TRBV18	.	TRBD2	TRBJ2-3	TGTGCCAGCTCACCGATAAGCGGGGAACGCACAGATACGCAGTATTTT	CASSPISGERTDTQYF
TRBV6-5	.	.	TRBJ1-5	TGTGCCAGCAGTCGGGACAAACGTAATCAGCCCCAGCATTTT	CASSRDKRNQPQHF
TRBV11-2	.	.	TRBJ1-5	TGTGCCAGCAGCTTAGCGGCAGGGCCACATCAGCCCCAGCATTTT	CASSLAAGPHQPQHF
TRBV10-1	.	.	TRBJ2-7	TGCGCCAGCAGTGAGTCTTCGGTTTCCTACGAGCAGTACTTC	CASSESSVSYEQYF
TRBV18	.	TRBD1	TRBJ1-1	TGTGCCAGCTCACCTACAGGGGACACTGAAGCTTTCTTT	CASSPTGDTEAFF
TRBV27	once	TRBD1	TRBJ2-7	TGTGCCAGCAGTACGGACAGGGTCCACGAGCAGTACTTC	CASSTDRVHEQYF
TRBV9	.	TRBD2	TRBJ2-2	TGTGCCAGCAGCAGAGGTACTAGCGGGATGGCCGGGGAGCTGTTTTTT	CASSRGTSGMAGELFF
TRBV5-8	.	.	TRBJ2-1	TGTGCCAGCAGCTCCCCGGGACACTTATACAATGAGCAGTTCTTC	CASSSPGHLYNEQFF
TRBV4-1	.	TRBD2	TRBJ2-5	TGCGCCAGCAGCCACCAGACTAGCGGGAGAGGGGAGACCCAGTACTTC	CASSHQTSGRGETQYF